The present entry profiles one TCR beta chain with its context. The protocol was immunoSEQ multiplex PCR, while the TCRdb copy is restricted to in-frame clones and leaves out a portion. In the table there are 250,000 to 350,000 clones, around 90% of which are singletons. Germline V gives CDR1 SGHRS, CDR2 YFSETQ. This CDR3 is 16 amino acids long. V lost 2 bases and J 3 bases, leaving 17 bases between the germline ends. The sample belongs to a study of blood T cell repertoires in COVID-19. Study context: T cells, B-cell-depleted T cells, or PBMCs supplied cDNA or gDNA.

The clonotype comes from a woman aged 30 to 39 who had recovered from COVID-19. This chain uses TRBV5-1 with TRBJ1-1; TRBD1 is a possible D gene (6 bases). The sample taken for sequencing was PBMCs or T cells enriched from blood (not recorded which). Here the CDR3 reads CASSFNGRGGDTEAFF. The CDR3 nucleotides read TGCGCCAGCAGCTTCAATGGCAGGGGAGGGGACACTGAAGCTTTCTTT.